A single sample gave rise to the 25 T cell receptor beta chains below, sequenced in a study of blood T cell repertoires in COVID-19 (TCRdb year 2020). Library generation was performed with the immunoSEQ multiplex PCR assay. As stored in TCRdb, this immuneACCESS dataset retains in-frame rearrangements with V and J assigned. A fraction of the clones does not appear; measured against another copy, unresolved V genes explain less than half of the discrepancy, and the remainder lacks a known reason. The sample has 200,000 to 300,000 clones on record, 86% of them singletons. The ten most abundant clones make up nearly 2% of the sample. Sample: peripheral blood. The receptors come from a man younger than 40 with active or convalescent COVID-19.

The rearrangement links TRBV3-1 (or the pseudogene TRBV3-2) to TRBJ1-2; 11 bases align to TRBD1. CDR3 length: 17 amino acids. V gave up 1 base and J gave up 8 bases; unmatched junction bases: 12. Germline CDR1 is LGHDT and CDR2 is YNNKEL (reference sequence). The chain's CDR3 is CASSQVSGTGGSYGYTF. The CDR3 DNA reads TGTGCCAGCAGCCAAGTTAGCGGGACAGGGGGTTCCTACGGCTACACCTTC.

J is TRBJ2-7 and V is TRBV4-3; D is undetermined. This CDR3 region has 14 residues. The germline V gene encodes CDR1 LGHNA and CDR2 YSLEER. V was shortened by 1 base and J by 1 base, with 8 bases between the two germline ends. CDR3 in amino acids: CASSQVVRSYEQYF. In DNA, the CDR3 is TGCGCCAGCAGCCAAGTCGTCAGATCCTACGAGCAGTACTTC.

The genes are TRBV9 and TRBJ1-2, with D tentatively TRBD1 (5 bases). CDR1 SGDLS and CDR2 YYNGEE come from the germline V gene. The germline V and J ends were trimmed by 1 base and 4 bases, with 32 bases remaining between them. The CDR3 loop spans 21 amino acids. Here the CDR3 DNA reads TGTGCCAGCAGCGTATCCCCACAAAATTACCAGGGCGAGGTGGCCTCCTATGGCTACACCTTC. Protein sequence: CASSVSPQNYQGEVASYGYTF.

J is TRBJ1-2 and V is TRBV29-1; D is unresolved. V was pared by 3 bases and J by 3 bases, with 8 bases between. This CDR3 has 12 amino acids. Germline-derived CDR1 and CDR2 are SQVTM and ANQGSEA. The CDR3 nucleotides are TGCAGCGTTGATGCCGGTGACTATGGCTACACCTTC. This translates into CSVDAGDYGYTF.

This clone was found a few times. V is TRBV2 and J is TRBJ2-2, with 7 bases that match TRBD1. The CDR3 runs to 14 residues. From germline, CDR1 is SNHLY and CDR2 FYNNEI. With 7 bases clipped from V and 5 bases from J, the junction kept 7 bases outside the gene matches. The CDR3 nucleotides read TGTGCCAGCAAATTCGGGACAGAAACCGGGGAGCTGTTTTTT. It yields the protein CASKFGTETGELFF. Supplemented by reference TRBV2 and TRBJ2-2, the full variable domain reads EPEVTQTPSHQVTQMGQEVILRCVPISNHLYFYWYRQILGQKVEFLVSFYNNEISEKSEIFDDQFSVERPDGSNFTLKIRSTKLEDSAMYFCASKFGTETGELFFGEGSRLTVL.

The rearrangement links TRBV11-2 to TRBJ1-4; D remains unclear. Germline lookup yields CDR1 SGHAT and CDR2 FQNNGV. Trimming stripped 3 bases from V and 8 bases from J, with 13 bases between. The CDR3 is 14 residues long. The chain's CDR3 is CASSFLTEGEKLFF. CDR3 DNA sequence: TGTGCCAGCAGCTTTCTAACAGAGGGCGAAAAACTGTTTTTT.

The V call is TRBV7-9, the J call TRBJ1-1; 7 bases line up with TRBD1. CDR3 length: 13 residues. V trimming: 4 bases; J trimming: 9 bases; junction bases outside the gene matches: 8. Germline V gives CDR1 SEHNR, CDR2 FQNEAQ (reference sequence). Here the CDR3 reads CASSSRDSKQAFF. Written as DNA, the CDR3 is TGTGCCAGCAGCTCCCGGGACAGTAAGCAAGCTTTCTTT.

This chain links TRBV9 with TRBJ2-3; D is perhaps TRBD2 (5 bases). Germline V CDR1 and CDR2: SGDLS, YYNGEE. This CDR3 contains 13 residues. The V end lost 4 bases, the J end lost 4 bases, and 10 bases lay between the germline ends. CDR3 sequence reads: CASSPRTSDTQYF. CDR3 sequence (DNA): TGTGCCAGCAGCCCACGGACTTCAGATACGCAGTATTTT.

The rearrangement joins TRBV7-9 to TRBJ2-3; no clear D. CDR1 and CDR2 from the germline V gene are SEHNR and FQNEAQ (reference sequence). V was trimmed by 6 bases and J by 4 bases, leaving 8 bases between them. The CDR3 has 12 amino acids. DNA of the CDR3: TGTGCCAGCAGACAACCCCCAGATACGCAGTATTTT. It codes for CASRQPPDTQYF.

This chain connects TRBV19 to TRBJ2-2; 12 nucleotides line up with TRBD2. The V gene end was trimmed by 3 bases and the J gene end by 3 bases; junction bases not matched to a gene: 5. Germline V gene lookup returns CDR1 LNHDA and CDR2 SQIVND (reference sequence). The CDR3 loop spans 17 amino acids. The CDR3 loop reads CASSISLAGGDTGELFF. The CDR3 DNA is TGTGCCAGTAGTATTTCCCTAGCGGGGGGGGACACCGGGGAGCTGTTTTTT.

The V and J genes are TRBV19 and TRBJ1-1; D is possibly TRBD1 (6 bases). The germline V gene encodes CDR1 LNHDA and CDR2 SQIVND (reference sequence). The CDR3 is 13 residues long. The V end lost 3 bases, the J end lost 4 bases, and 9 bases lay between the germline ends. CDR3 amino acids: CASSITGTTEAFF. In nucleotides, the CDR3 is TGTGCCAGTAGTATCACAGGGACCACTGAAGCTTTCTTT. Drawing the rest from reference TRBV19 and TRBJ1-1, the complete variable domain is DGGITQSPKYLFRKEGQNVTLSCEQNLNHDAMYWYRQDPGQGLRLIYYSQIVNDFQKGDIAEGYSVSREKKESFPLTVTSAQKNPTAFYLCASSITGTTEAFFGQGTRLTVV.

This chain uses TRBV20-1 with TRBJ1-3; D is undetermined. The CDR3 loop spans 11 amino acids. V dropped 5 bases and J dropped 8 bases, with 10 bases sitting between them. Per the germline V gene, CDR1 is DFQATT and CDR2 is SNEGSKA (reference sequence). The CDR3, as DNA: TGCAGTGCTTCGGAGGGCCACACCATATATTTT. The encoded protein is CSASEGHTIYF.

The chain has TRBV5-1 and TRBJ1-1; 10 bases map to TRBD1. The CDR3 has 16 residues. J gave up 0 bases and V 0 bases, and 2 bases lay outside the gene matches. Germline assignment: CDR1 SGHRS and CDR2 YFSETQ. The CDR3 DNA reads TGCGCCAGCAGCTTGGGGGACAGGGGATTGAACACTGAAGCTTTCTTT. It codes for CASSLGDRGLNTEAFF.

The chain is built from TRBV9 and TRBJ1-2; a weak D match, TRBD1 (5 bases). This CDR3 is 15 amino acids long. From germline, CDR1 is SGDLS and CDR2 YYNGEE. The V end was cut by 4 bases, the J end by 0 bases, with 13 bases between. CDR3 loop: CASSPRQIANYGYTF. CDR3 DNA sequence: TGTGCCAGCAGCCCGAGACAGATCGCTAACTATGGCTACACCTTC.

This clone occurred once. The chain employs TRBV5-6 and TRBJ2-5; TRBD2 might be the D (6 bases). The CDR3 length is 14 residues. CDR1 SGHDT and CDR2 YYEEEE come from the germline V gene. V was trimmed by 1 base and J by 3 bases, leaving 10 bases between them. The CDR3 DNA is TGTGCCAGCAGCTTGTTGCGGGGAGAAGAGACCCAGTACTTC. Amino acid sequence: CASSLLRGEETQYF.

The V and J genes are TRBV7-9 and TRBJ2-3; TRBD2 is a possible D gene (7 bases). Deletions cut 4 bases from V and 4 bases from J, with 15 bases between. The CDR3 is 15 amino acids. CDR1 and CDR2 from the germline V gene are SEHNR and FQNEAQ (reference sequence). DNA of the CDR3: TGTGCCAGCAGCTCTGACTGGGAGGGGGCAGATACGCAGTATTTT. It is translated as CASSSDWEGADTQYF.

The chain recombines TRBV5-1 with TRBJ2-1, with 11 bases aligning to TRBD2. The CDR3 is 15 amino acids. Germline CDR1 SGHRS, CDR2 YFSETQ. V was pared by 2 bases and J by 6 bases, with 4 bases of the junction left unmatched. CDR3 residues: CASSLTTSGANEQFF. The CDR3 DNA is TGCGCCAGCAGCTTAACGACTAGCGGGGCCAATGAGCAGTTCTTC.

The chain combines TRBV27 with TRBJ1-1; D possibly corresponds to TRBD1 (5 bases). V gave up 4 bases and J gave up 2 bases, with 11 bases separating them. This CDR3 is 14 amino acids long. Germline lookup yields CDR1 MNHEY and CDR2 SMNVEV (reference sequence). The CDR3 sequence: CASSSQGDNTEAFF. The CDR3 DNA sequence: TGTGCCAGCAGTTCACAAGGGGATAACACTGAAGCTTTCTTT.

This clone appeared once. Here the CDR3 DNA reads TGCGCCAGCAGCCAAGTATTTCAGGATCATGGCTACACCTTC. It is translated as CASSQVFQDHGYTF. The V and J genes are TRBV4-1 and TRBJ1-2; D uncertain. V lost 1 base and J 6 bases, leaving 12 bases between the germline ends. CDR1 is MGHRA, CDR2 YSYEKL, per germline. This CDR3 is built from 14 residues.

This rearrangement joins TRBV5-1 to TRBJ2-3, with TRBD1 as a possible D gene (5 bases). CDR1 and CDR2 from the germline V gene are SGHRS and YFSETQ. Deletions cut 0 bases from V and 0 bases from J, with 11 bases between. This CDR3 contains 16 residues. The CDR3 sequence is CASSLANQGSTDTQYF. DNA for the CDR3: TGCGCCAGCAGCTTGGCCAACCAGGGAAGCACAGATACGCAGTATTTT.

This sequence joins TRBV5-6 and TRBJ1-2; D is uncertain. The CDR3 runs to 12 residues. CDR1 is SGHDT, CDR2 YYEEEE, per germline. V lost 4 bases and J 2 bases, leaving 6 bases between the germline ends. The CDR3 loop reads CASSPRNYGYTF. DNA for the CDR3: TGTGCCAGCAGCCCACGGAACTATGGCTACACCTTC.

The chain recombines TRBV27 with TRBJ2-3; 9 bases agree with TRBD2. This CDR3 spans 15 amino acids. Per germline, CDR1 MNHEY and CDR2 SMNVEV (reference sequence). V lost 5 bases and J lost 4; bases outside the gene matches: 7. CDR3 nucleotides: TGTGCCAGCAGTCGCGGGGGGGGCCGGGCAGATACGCAGTATTTT. This encodes CASSRGGGRADTQYF.

This rearrangement joins TRBV13 to TRBJ2-3; D is possibly TRBD2 (6 bases). Germline CDR1 reads PRHDT; CDR2 reads FYEKMQ (reference sequence). V was cut by 7 bases and J by 0 bases, with 20 bases left in between. There are 17 residues in the CDR3. As DNA, the CDR3 is TGTGCCAGCACCGAAAAGGTTGGCGGGGAGAGCACAGATACGCAGTATTTT. This encodes CASTEKVGGESTDTQYF.

Comments on this clone: This clone may be a read error of a much larger clone one base away. The same CDR3 is also encoded by other DNA sequences in this sample. V is TRBV5-4 and J is TRBJ1-6, with 7 nucleotides matching TRBD1. CDR1 is SGHNT, CDR2 YYREEE, per germline (reference sequence). CDR3 length: 18 amino acids. The junction had 10 bases not matched to a gene; V was cut back by 1 base and J by 3 bases. CDR3 sequence reads: CASSLRTGPGVYNSPLHF. The CDR3 DNA is TGTGCCAGCAGCTTGAGGACAGGCCCTGGAGTCTATAATTCACCCCTCCACTTT.

The V and J genes are TRBV6-2 or TRBV6-3 and TRBJ1-2; TRBD1 might be the D (6 bases). Trimming took off 6 bases at V and 2 bases at J, with 13 bases between the two ends. Per the germline V gene, CDR1 is MNHEY and CDR2 is SVGEGT. This CDR3 is 14 amino acids long. CDR3 bases: TGTGCCAGCAGCACGGGACACCGAAACTATGGCTACACCTTC. Amino acids: CASSTGHRNYGYTF.